This T cell receptor (beta chain) was captured in a study of monozygotic twins with inflammatory bowel disease. Overall study findings and caveats: Differing T cell subtypes remained indistinguishable. Backing was not found for a single strong signal or clonotype associated with IBD. Researchers reported no repertoire similarity difference between concordant and discordant twins, possibly from limited power.

The CDR3 is 13 residues long. CDR1 SNHLY and CDR2 FYNNEI come from the germline V gene. During cDNA synthesis, UMIs that each contained a 6-nucleotide sample barcode were added by means of template switching. With the 5' RACE reads reprocessed, TCRdb shows one record per CDR3 protein and no DNA. Its table records 440,000 or so distinct CDR3 sequences. Notes on this clonotype: Its antigen is not identified.

The TCR originated in a human donor with ulcerative colitis or Crohn's disease, or a healthy co-twin of an affected twin (not recorded which). The V call is TRBV2, the J call TRBJ1-5. The sequencing sample was made of blood. The CDR3 sequence is CASSGMGNQPQHF.